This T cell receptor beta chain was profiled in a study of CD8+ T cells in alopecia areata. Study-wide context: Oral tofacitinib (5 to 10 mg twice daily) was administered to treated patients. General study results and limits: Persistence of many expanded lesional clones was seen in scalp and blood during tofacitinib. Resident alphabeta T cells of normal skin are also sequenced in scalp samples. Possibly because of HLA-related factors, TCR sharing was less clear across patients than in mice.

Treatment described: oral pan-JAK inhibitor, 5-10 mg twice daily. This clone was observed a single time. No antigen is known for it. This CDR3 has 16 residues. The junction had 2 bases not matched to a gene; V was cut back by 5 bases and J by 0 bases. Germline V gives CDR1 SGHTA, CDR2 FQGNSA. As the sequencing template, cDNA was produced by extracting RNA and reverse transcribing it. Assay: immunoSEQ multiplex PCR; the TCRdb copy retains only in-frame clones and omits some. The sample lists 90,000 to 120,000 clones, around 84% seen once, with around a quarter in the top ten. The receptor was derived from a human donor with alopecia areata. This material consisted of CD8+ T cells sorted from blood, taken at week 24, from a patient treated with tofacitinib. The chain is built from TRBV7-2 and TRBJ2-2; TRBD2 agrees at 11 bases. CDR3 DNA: TGTGCCAGCAGCATACTAGCGGGGGCGAACACCGGGGAGCTGTTTTTT. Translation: CASSILAGANTGELFF. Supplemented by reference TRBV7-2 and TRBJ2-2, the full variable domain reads GAGVSQSPSNKVTEKGKDVELRCDPISGHTALYWYRQSLGQGLEFLIYFQGNSAPDKSGLPSDRFSAERTGGSVSTLTIQRTQQEDSAVYLCASSILAGANTGELFFGEGSRLTVL.